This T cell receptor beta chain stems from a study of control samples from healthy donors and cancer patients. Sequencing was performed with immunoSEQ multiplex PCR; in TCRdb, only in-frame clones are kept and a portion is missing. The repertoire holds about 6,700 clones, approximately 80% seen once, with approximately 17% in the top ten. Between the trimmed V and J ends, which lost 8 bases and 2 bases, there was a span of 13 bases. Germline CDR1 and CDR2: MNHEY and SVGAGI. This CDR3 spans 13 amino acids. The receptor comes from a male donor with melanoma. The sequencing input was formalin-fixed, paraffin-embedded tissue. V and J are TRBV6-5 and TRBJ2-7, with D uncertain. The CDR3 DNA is TGTGCCAGCGGGTCGACGGCTACCTACGAGCAGTACTTC. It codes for CASGSTATYEQYF.